These 7 T cell receptor beta chains were all obtained from the same sample, sequenced in a study of blood T cells in healthy people across ages. A J-beta primer mix and a sample-barcoded 5' primer were used in a second PCR of about 7 to 12 cycles. Each CDR3 protein is one row after TCRdb ran MiXCR on the 5' RACE reads. Found here are about 780,000 distinct CDR3 sequences, 46% of them singletons; the top ten hold 15% to 20%. Sequenced sample: blood. The receptor set was obtained from a man older than 75 in good health.

The chain uses TRBV7-8 and TRBJ1-2; 10 nucleotides align to TRBD1. CDR3 size: 13 residues. Germline loops: CDR1 SGHVS, CDR2 FQNEAQ. V lost 4 bases, J lost 10 bases, and 6 bases stayed unmatched. The CDR3, as DNA: TGTGCCAGCAGCTGGGGACAGGGGTACGACTACACCTTC. Protein sequence: CASSWGQGYDYTF. Looking up the rest from reference TRBV7-8 and TRBJ1-2 gives the full variable domain: GAGVSQSPRYKVAKRGQDVALRCDPISGHVSLFWYQQALGQGPEFLTYFQNEAQLDKSGLPSDRFFAERPEGSVSTLKIQRTQQEDSAVYLCASSWGQGYDYTFGSGTRLTVV.

This clonotype was observed many times. This CDR3 reads CASSLGGATDTQYF. The CDR3 DNA sequence: TGTGCCAGCAGCTTGGGGGGGGCCACAGATACGCAGTATTTT. The chain couples TRBV7-3 to TRBJ2-3, with D possibly being TRBD2 (7 bases). V was trimmed by 3 bases and J by 2 bases, leaving 9 bases between them. This CDR3 is built from 14 residues. CDR1 and CDR2 from the germline V gene are SGHTA and FQGTGA.

This clonotype was picked up one time. The chain has TRBV27 and TRBJ2-4; TRBD2 agrees at 8 bases. TRBJ2-5 matches the DNA end more closely, so the J call is doubtful. The germline V gene encodes CDR1 MNHEY and CDR2 SMNVEV (reference sequence). This CDR3 spans 14 amino acids. CDR3 nucleotides: TGTGCCAGCCAGGCGGGGGGCCTTCAAGAGACCCAGTACTTC. Amino acid sequence: CASQAGGLQETQYF.

The V and J genes are TRBV2 and TRBJ1-2; D gene ambiguous. Germline V CDR1 and CDR2: SNHLY, FYNNEI. The V end was cut by 3 bases, the J end by 3 bases, with 2 bases between. The CDR3 consists of 11 residues. CDR3 nucleotide sequence: TGTGCCAGCAGTGAGTACTATGGCTACACCTTC. This codes for CASSEYYGYTF.

This clonotype came up a few times. The chain has TRBV14 and TRBJ2-7, with TRBD1 matching over 7 bases. CDR1 and CDR2 from the germline V gene are SGHDN and FVKESK. The ends lost 3 bases at V and 2 bases at J; junction bases unmatched: 10. This CDR3 region has 16 residues. The CDR3 DNA is TGTGCCAGCAGCCACTCCGGGACAGCCATTCCCTACGAGCAGTACTTC. It specifies CASSHSGTAIPYEQYF.

In its sample, this clonotype was seen a few times. The J gene is TRBJ1-1, the V gene TRBV5-1, with a tentative D call TRBD1 (5 bases). Looked up from germline, CDR1 is SGHRS and CDR2 is YFSETQ. Trimming removed 4 bases from V and 0 bases from J, with 10 bases in between. The CDR3 contains 14 residues. For the CDR3, the DNA is TGCGCCAGCAGCGGGGGGACGATGAACACTGAAGCTTTCTTT. This encodes CASSGGTMNTEAFF.

The CDR3 nucleotides are TGCAGTGCTAAAGAGCGGGGTGGCGGGGAGCTGTTTTTT. Translation: CSAKERGGGELFF. The rearrangement joins TRBV20-1 to TRBJ2-2, with TRBD2 matching 7 bases. The V gene's germline CDR1 is DFQATT and CDR2 SNEGSKA (reference sequence). V shed 4 bases, J shed 7 bases, and the junction held 6 bases outside the gene matches. The CDR3 runs to 13 residues.